A selection of T cell receptor beta chains follows, all from one sample in a study of CD8 T cells in ankylosing spondylitis. Each CDR3 protein gets one entry after TCRdb re-called the 5' RACE reads with MiXCR. The sample lists over 400,000 distinct CDR3 sequences; roughly 25% were seen once. Sequencing was performed on blood, either unsorted or a sorted T cell fraction (not recorded which). Every receptor here comes from a male donor with ankylosing spondylitis. Both conserved end residues are part of each CDR3. D genes are given only for firm matches. The listing skips clone size in some rows; elsewhere it reads once, few, many or a size class.

>once|TRBD1|TRBJ2-5|TRBV5-5
TGTGCCAGCAGCACCCCCGACAGGGTTGACCAGTACTTC
CASSTPDRVDQYF
>few|.|TRBJ1-1|TRBV4-1
TGCGCCAGCAGCCGGGACTACCCACTGGACGGAGCTTTCTTT
CASSRDYPLDGAFF
>.|.|TRBJ1-5|TRBV12-3/TRBV12-4
TGTGCCAGCAGTTTATGGGGCTCGCGGCCCCAGCATTTT
CASSLWGSRPQHF
>few|TRBD1|TRBJ2-1|TRBV3-1
TGTGCCAGCAGCCTCCTACCCGGGACAGGCAATGAGCAGTTCTTC
CASSLLPGTGNEQFF
>once|.|TRBJ2-7|TRBV12-3/TRBV12-4
TGTGCCAGCAGGCTGTCCCAGGCGGGGGAGCAGTACTTC
CASRLSQAGEQYF
>few|.|TRBJ2-3|TRBV6-5
TGTGCCAGCAGTTACTCGCGGAGCTACAACACAGATACGCAGTATTTT
CASSYSRSYNTDTQYF
>few|.|TRBJ1-6|TRBV15
TGTGCCACCAGCAGAGGGGGGGATGGAGGATCACCCCTCCACTTT
CATSRGGDGGSPLHF
>few|TRBD1|TRBJ2-3|TRBV2
TGTGCCAGCGGACAGGGGTTTTCAACAGATACGCAGTATTTT
CASGQGFSTDTQYF
>many|.|TRBJ2-1|TRBV5-1
TGCGCCAGCAGCTTACGTCTGCTAGGGGGGAGCTCCTACAATGAGCAGTTCTTC
CASSLRLLGGSSYNEQFF
>.|.|TRBJ2-7|TRBV3-1
TGTGCCAGCAGCCAAGAGAGACTCCTAATCCACGAGCAGTACTTC
CASSQERLLIHEQYF
>.|TRBD1|TRBJ1-6|TRBV10-3
TGTGCCATCAGTGAGGAGGCGGGACAGGGCGCCTCACCCCTCCACTTT
CAISEEAGQGASPLHF
>.|.|TRBJ2-3|TRBV20-1
TGCAGTGCTAGCCCCGGGACAAGGGCTGCAGATACGCAGTATTTT
CSASPGTRAADTQYF
>few|TRBD1|TRBJ2-3|TRBV5-6
TGTGCCAGCAGTTACCGATTGGACAGGGAAAGGAATACGCAGTATTTT
CASSYRLDRERNTQYF
>once|.|TRBJ2-3|TRBV20-1
TGCAGTGCCCAGAAGGTGATTAGCACAGATACGCAGTATTTT
CSAQKVISTDTQYF
>few|.|TRBJ2-4|TRBV6-1
TGTGCCAGCAGTGATTCCGGACCTTTAGGCAAAAACATTCAGTACTTC
CASSDSGPLGKNIQYF
>.|.|TRBJ1-2|TRBV27
TGTGCCAGCAGCCAAGGTTGGGGCTATGGCTACACCTTC
CASSQGWGYGYTF
>.|TRBD1|TRBJ1-2|TRBV20-1
TGCAGTATCGGACAGGGGTACTATGGCTACACCTTC
CSIGQGYYGYTF
>.|.|TRBJ2-3|TRBV11-2
TGTGCCAGCAGCACGTACTCCACAGATACGCAGTATTTT
CASSTYSTDTQYF
>.|TRBD1|TRBJ2-1|TRBV11-2
TGTGCCAGCAGCCCCCAGGGGGCGGCGAGCTCCTACAATGAGCAGTTCTTC
CASSPQGAASSYNEQFF
>.|.|TRBJ2-7|TRBV7-8
TGTGCCAGCAGCGCCGCTAGCGCCGAGCAGTACTTC
CASSAASAEQYF
>.|.|TRBJ2-3|TRBV11-2
TGTGCCAGCAGCTTAGACCCCATGGGGACCACGCAGTATTTT
CASSLDPMGTTQYF
>.|.|TRBJ2-5|TRBV20-1
TGCAGTGCTTCAGTCAACCAAGAGACCCAGTACTTC
CSASVNQETQYF
>.|.|TRBJ1-1|TRBV12-3/TRBV12-4
TGTGCCAGCAGTTTAGAGAGGTATGCGGGAGCTTTCTTT
CASSLERYAGAFF
>few|TRBD1|TRBJ2-6|TRBV24-1
TGTGCCACCAGTGACTCAACAGGGGCCTCTGGGGCCAACGTCCTGACTTTC
CATSDSTGASGANVLTF
>few|.|TRBJ1-1|TRBV7-9
TGTGCCAGCAGCCGGGACACGAACTCTGAAGCTTTCTTT
CASSRDTNSEAFF
>few|TRBD1|TRBJ2-1|TRBV11-2
TGTGCCAGCAGCTTAGCTGTAAGGACAGGGGTTGATGAGCAGTTCTTC
CASSLAVRTGVDEQFF
>few|TRBD2|TRBJ2-7|TRBV7-9
TGTGCCAGCAGCCAACGGGGGACTAGCGGACTCTACGAGCAGTACTTC
CASSQRGTSGLYEQYF
>few|TRBD2|TRBJ2-2|TRBV29-1
TGCAGCGTTGGGACTAGCGGGACTCTCACCGGGGAGCTGTTTTTT
CSVGTSGTLTGELFF
>few|TRBD2|TRBJ2-1|TRBV7-2
TGTGCCAGCAGCTTGGCGGGGGTTAGCAATGAGCAGTTCTTC
CASSLAGVSNEQFF
>.|.|TRBJ1-4|TRBV21-1
TGTGCCGCCGGAGTTACTAATGAAAAACTGTTTTTT
CAAGVTNEKLFF
>.|TRBD2|TRBJ2-1|TRBV29-1
TGCAGCGTTTTAGGCGGGAGGGCCACCAGCTCCTACAATGAGCAGTTCTTC
CSVLGGRATSSYNEQFF
>.|.|TRBJ2-5|TRBV21-1
TGTGCCAGCAGCAAATTGTTAGGGCAAGAGACCCAGTACTTC
CASSKLLGQETQYF
>.|.|TRBJ1-5|TRBV4-2
TGTGCCAGCAGCCAAGATAAGGGTGGACTAGATAGCAATCAGCCCCAGCATTTT
CASSQDKGGLDSNQPQHF
>.|TRBD1|TRBJ1-2|TRBV6-1
TGTGCCAGCAGTGAAACGGCAGGGGGCGGTTATGGCTACACCTTC
CASSETAGGGYGYTF